The 23 T cell receptor beta chains listed next were all sequenced from one sample in a study of T-cell memory formation after mild COVID-19. TCRdb used MiXCR to reprocess the 5' RACE reads, holding one entry per CDR3 protein. The sample yields 250,000 to 300,000 distinct CDR3 sequences, roughly 16% seen once. Material for sequencing was PBMCs or a T cell subset sorted from them (not recorded which). These receptors were obtained from a man in his late teens or twenties who had mild COVID-19 (a few samples of this study predate the infection). Cell type and time point are not known.

This clonotype has just a few counts. The CDR3 bases are TGCGCCAGCCTACGACGGGGGGGCACAGATACGCAGTATTTT. Translating gives CASLRRGGTDTQYF. This chain links TRBV5-1 with TRBJ2-3; 7 bases agree with TRBD2. The ends lost 7 bases at V and 1 base at J; junction bases unmatched: 6. Germline V gives CDR1 SGHRS, CDR2 YFSETQ. The CDR3 spans 14 residues.

DNA for the CDR3: TGTGCCAGCAGTACCGTGGGGAGCCGGGGCACCGGGGAGCTGTTTTTT. Protein product: CASSTVGSRGTGELFF. The chain has TRBV6-2 or TRBV6-3 and TRBJ2-2; tentative D call: TRBD2 (5 bases). V lost 5 bases and J 4 bases, leaving 17 bases between the germline ends. Germline CDR1 MNHEY, CDR2 SVGEGT. CDR3 length: 16 residues.

The V gene is TRBV7-3, the J gene TRBJ1-1, with a tentative D call TRBD1 (6 bases). The CDR3 totals 13 residues. CDR1 SGHTA and CDR2 FQGTGA come from the germline V gene. The V and J ends lost 5 bases and 11 bases respectively, with 18 bases between them. The CDR3 nucleotides read TGTGCCAGCAGCGACCGGCAACAGGGTGCGGCTTTCTTT. This codes for CASSDRQQGAAFF. The variable domain in full, with the rest retrieved from reference TRBV7-3 and TRBJ1-1, is GAGVSQTPSNKVTEKGKYVELRCDPISGHTALYWYRQSLGQGPEFLIYFQGTGAADDSGLPNDRFFAVRPEGSVSTLKIQRTERGDSAVYLCASSDRQQGAAFFGQGTRLTVV.

This clonotype showed up many times. The chain recombines TRBV20-1 with TRBJ2-1; 8 nucleotides match TRBD2. V dropped 5 bases and J dropped 9; count of bases not matched to a gene: 15. The CDR3 is made up of 15 amino acids. Germline assignment: CDR1 DFQATT and CDR2 SNEGSKA (reference sequence). The CDR3: CSAATGTSNLGEQFF. The CDR3 bases are TGCAGTGCTGCGACCGGGACTAGTAATCTCGGTGAGCAGTTCTTC.

This clonotype was observed a few times. The chain employs TRBV6-5 and TRBJ2-3; TRBD1 matches 11 bases. CDR1 and CDR2 from the germline V gene are MNHEY and SVGAGI. V was pared by 6 bases and J by 7 bases, with 9 bases of the junction left unmatched. The CDR3 loop spans 15 amino acids. CDR3 sequence reads: CASSPGTGGWNTQYF. CDR3 DNA: TGTGCCAGCAGCCCCGGGACAGGGGGATGGAATACGCAGTATTTT.

Only a few counts were recorded for this clonotype. The gene calls are TRBV5-1 and TRBJ1-2; D is unresolved. Germline values: CDR1 SGHRS, CDR2 YFSETQ. Trimming cost V 0 bases and J 5 bases, with 8 bases left between them. The CDR3 has 13 amino acids. CDR3 sequence reads: CASSLDKSYGYTF. In nucleotides, the CDR3 is TGCGCCAGCAGCTTGGACAAGTCGTATGGCTACACCTTC.

The sample holds a few counts of this clonotype. The chain joins TRBV4-1 to TRBJ2-1; TRBD2 matches 8 bases. J gave up 8 bases and V 4 bases, and 1 base lay outside the gene matches. This CDR3 spans 12 amino acids. Germline V lookup: CDR1 MGHRA, CDR2 YSYEKL. Written as DNA, the CDR3 is TGCGCCAGCAGCCGAGCGGGGGATGAGCAGTTCTTC. This translates into CASSRAGDEQFF.

This clonotype was observed at least ten times. The CDR3 protein is CASSGLAGQETQYF. The CDR3 bases are TGTGCCAGCAGTGGACTAGCGGGGCAAGAGACCCAGTACTTC. The chain uses TRBV25-1 and TRBJ2-5; 11 bases map to TRBD2. Germline-derived CDR1 and CDR2 are MGHDK and SYGVNS. CDR3 length: 14 residues. Germline trimming cut 4 bases from V and 2 bases from J; bases unmatched to any gene: 0. Drawing the rest from reference TRBV25-1 and TRBJ2-5, the complete variable domain is EADIYQTPRYLVIGTGKKITLECSQTMGHDKMYWYQQDPGMELHLIHYSYGVNSTEKGDLSSESTVSRIRTEHFPLTLESARPSHTSQYLCASSGLAGQETQYFGPGTRLLVL.

This clonotype was counted only a few times. The chain uses TRBV5-1 and TRBJ2-3, with 8 bases fitting TRBD1. CDR3 length: 16 residues. With 6 bases clipped from V and 4 bases from J, the junction kept 13 bases outside the gene matches. From germline, CDR1 is SGHRS and CDR2 YFSETQ. The CDR3 DNA reads TGCGCCAGCAAGCGCGCCCGGACAGGGCCCGCAGATACGCAGTATTTT. Its protein is CASKRARTGPADTQYF.

The chain carries TRBV28 and TRBJ2-7; TRBD1 matches 8 bases. The V gene's germline CDR1 is MDHEN and CDR2 SYDVKM. The CDR3 spans 16 residues. Trimming cost V 3 bases and J 2 bases; bases outside gene matches: 9. The CDR3 nucleotides are TGTGCCAGCAGTTTTAGTAGGACAGGGACCGCCTACGAGCAGTACGTC. This codes for CASSFSRTGTAYEQYV.

This clonotype was observed a few times. CDR3 coding DNA: TGTGCCAGCACCCTGTACCGGGACAGGTACAATGAGCAGTTCTTC. The encoded protein is CASTLYRDRYNEQFF. This rearrangement joins TRBV6-1 to TRBJ2-1, with 8 bases identical to TRBD1. V was pared by 7 bases and J by 4 bases, with 9 bases of the junction left unmatched. Per the germline V gene, CDR1 is MNHNS and CDR2 is SASEGT. The CDR3 extends over 15 amino acids.

V gene TRBV7-9 combines with J gene TRBJ2-2, with TRBD1 as a possible D gene (5 bases). CDR1 is SEHNR, CDR2 FQNEAQ, per germline (reference sequence). The CDR3 is 14 amino acids. Trimming left V 5 bases short and J 0 bases short, with 7 bases between. DNA for the CDR3: TGTGCCAGCAGCAAGGGGCCGAACACCGGGGAGCTGTTTTTT. It is translated as CASSKGPNTGELFF.

The rearrangement uses TRBV20-1 and TRBJ1-2, with D maybe TRBD1 (5 bases). Germline V gene data show CDR1 as DFQATT and CDR2 as SNEGSKA (reference sequence). There are 13 residues in the CDR3. V gave up 1 base and J gave up 4 bases, with 10 bases separating them. CDR3 residues: CSARARDFYGYTF. CDR3 coding DNA: TGCAGTGCTAGAGCTCGGGACTTCTATGGCTACACCTTC.

The gene calls are TRBV6-6 and TRBJ1-2; D is uncertain. Per the germline V gene, CDR1 is MNHNY and CDR2 is SVGAGI (reference sequence). CDR3 length equals 14 residues. Trimming shortened V by 1 base and J by 2 bases, and 8 bases separated the two germline ends. The CDR3 bases are TGTGCCAGCAGTTACTTGGACGGCAACTATGGCTACACCTTC. It is translated as CASSYLDGNYGYTF.

The table lists this clonotype with a few counts. J is TRBJ1-1 and V is TRBV6-5; 12 bases map to TRBD1. The V gene's germline CDR1 is MNHEY and CDR2 SVGAGI. The junction had 5 bases not matched to a gene; V was cut back by 2 bases and J by 4 bases. There are 16 residues in the CDR3. CDR3 sequence (DNA): TGTGCCAGCAGTTACAGCCGGGACAGGGGGCCCACTGAAGCTTTCTTT. It translates to CASSYSRDRGPTEAFF.

The chain combines TRBV5-1 with TRBJ1-4; D remains ambiguous. Germline CDR1 reads SGHRS; CDR2 reads YFSETQ. V was pared by 0 bases and J by 3 bases, with 6 bases between. The CDR3 length is 14 residues. The CDR3 is CASSLAVANEKLFF. The DNA for the CDR3 is TGCGCCAGCAGCTTGGCTGTGGCTAATGAAAAACTGTTTTTT.

V and J are TRBV7-2 and TRBJ2-2, with D perhaps TRBD1 (5 bases). This CDR3 region has 12 residues. V was clipped by 6 bases and J by 6 bases, with 8 bases between them. Germline V CDR1 and CDR2: SGHTA, FQGNSA. The CDR3 coding sequence is TGTGCCAGCAGTCGACAGCCCGGGGAGCTGTTTTTT. Encoded protein: CASSRQPGELFF.

The chain is built from TRBV5-5 and TRBJ1-1; possible D gene TRBD1, 5 bases. This CDR3 has 12 residues. Germline V gene data show CDR1 as SGHKS and CDR2 as YYEKEE (reference sequence). Deletions cut 1 base from V and 6 bases from J, with 7 bases between. CDR3 sequence: CASSLQGSEAFF. The CDR3 coding sequence is TGTGCCAGCAGCTTGCAGGGTTCTGAAGCTTTCTTT.

This clonotype was picked up a small number of times. The genes are TRBV5-1 and TRBJ1-4; 7 nucleotides match TRBD1. The CDR3 has 15 residues. J was trimmed by 5 bases and V by 1 base; bases with no gene match: 5. The V gene's germline CDR1 is SGHRS and CDR2 YFSETQ. This CDR3 is CASSLRGTDNEKLFF. CDR3 nucleotides: TGCGCCAGCAGCTTGAGGGGGACAGACAATGAAAAACTGTTTTTT. Filled out from reference TRBV5-1 and TRBJ1-4, the complete variable domain reads KAGVTQTPRYLIKTRGQQVTLSCSPISGHRSVSWYQQTPGQGLQFLFEYFSETQRNKGNFPGRFSGRQFSNSRSEMNVSTLELGDSALYLCASSLRGTDNEKLFFGSGTQLSVL.

V usage is TRBV6-5 and J usage is TRBJ2-7, with 9 bases that match TRBD1. The V gene's germline CDR1 is MNHEY and CDR2 SVGAGI. This CDR3 contains 15 residues. V gave up 6 bases and J gave up 4 bases; unmatched junction bases: 10. The CDR3 DNA reads TGTGCCAGCAGCAGGGACAGGGATCCCTTATACGAGCAGTACGTC. Its translation: CASSRDRDPLYEQYV.

The table lists this clonotype with a few counts. CDR3 sequence: CASSYGRGAYEQYV. CDR3 bases: TGTGCCAGCAGTTACGGCCGGGGCGCCTACGAGCAGTACGTC. The chain recombines TRBV6-5 with TRBJ2-7; D may be TRBD1 or TRBD2 (5 bases each). CDR1 and CDR2 from the germline V gene are MNHEY and SVGAGI. The V end was cut by 2 bases, the J end by 2 bases, with 10 bases between. This CDR3 is 14 amino acids long.

This clonotype was counted between two and nine times. This chain links TRBV11-2 with TRBJ2-2; TRBD2 aligns across 8 bases. The CDR3 covers 17 residues. CDR1 and CDR2 from the germline V gene are SGHAT and FQNNGV. J was trimmed by 2 bases and V by 1 base; bases with no gene match: 6. The CDR3 DNA reads TGTGCCAGCAGCTTAGTGACCAGCGGGGGTAACACCGGGGAGCTGTTTTTT. This gives the protein CASSLVTSGGNTGELFF.

This clonotype has at least ten counts. This chain links TRBV7-2 with TRBJ2-5, with 13 positions matching TRBD2. V was clipped by 2 bases and J by 1 base; unmatched bases: 1. The CDR3 is 16 amino acids. CDR1 and CDR2 (germline): SGHTA, FQGNSA. CDR3 protein: CASSLRLAGGQETQYF. CDR3 bases: TGTGCCAGCAGCTTAAGACTAGCGGGGGGCCAAGAGACCCAGTACTTC.